This TCR beta chain originates from a study of early T cells in non-severe SARS-CoV-2 infection. Study information: Sequencing was performed on bulk RNA from unsorted whole blood, leaving chains unpaired.

One entry per CDR3 protein, called by TCRdb with MiXCR from the 5' RACE reads. The data show approximately 44,000 distinct CDR3 sequences, with about 12% seen just once and approximately 15% held by the top ten. At least ten counts were recorded for this clonotype. Trimming took off 5 bases at V and 5 bases at J, with 15 bases between the two ends. Looked up from germline, CDR1 is MNHEY and CDR2 is SVGAGI. There are 14 residues in the CDR3. The receptor was derived from an adult who was a healthcare worker with PCR-confirmed SARS-CoV-2 infection or an uninfected control (not recorded which). This chain links TRBV6-5 with TRBJ1-2; D may be TRBD1 (6 bases). The sample was whole blood. The CDR3 DNA sequence: TGTGCCAGCAGTGAGCGGACAGTGACATATGGCTACACCTTC. This codes for CASSERTVTYGYTF.